The rows below give T cell receptor beta chains drawn from one sample of a study of blood T cell repertoires in COVID-19. Clones were sequenced by immunoSEQ multiplex PCR, and TCRdb holds only the in-frame ones, with some missing. The table shows fewer than 250,000 clones, with almost 85% occurring only once. Sequences were obtained from PBMCs or T cells enriched from blood (not recorded which). These receptor sequences come from a woman in her forties or fifties with acute COVID-19. The CDR3 runs from the conserved cysteine through the conserved F or W. D genes are given only for firm matches. Size values are once, few and many counts, or a class for expanded clones, and some rows have none.

V gene: TRBV19; D gene: -; clone size: -; CDR3 length: 14; J gene: TRBJ1-2; CDR3 DNA: TGTGCCAGTAGTATTCCGGACAGTTTTGGGCGCTACACCTTC; CDR3 protein: CASSIPDSFGRYTF
V gene: TRBV6-2/TRBV6-3; D gene: TRBD2; clone size: -; CDR3 length: 15; J gene: TRBJ2-5; CDR3 DNA: TGTGCCAGCAGTTACCGGCGGGGGGTTCAAGAGACCCAGTACTTC; CDR3 protein: CASSYRRGVQETQYF
V gene: TRBV5-4; D gene: -; clone size: -; CDR3 length: 13; J gene: TRBJ2-3; CDR3 DNA: TGTGCCAGCAGCGACACTAGCACAGATACGCAGTATTTT; CDR3 protein: CASSDTSTDTQYF
V gene: TRBV20-1; D gene: -; clone size: -; CDR3 length: 14; J gene: TRBJ1-4; CDR3 DNA: TGCAGTGCTAGTCGCGGGGATCCTAATGAAAAACTGTTTTTT; CDR3 protein: CSASRGDPNEKLFF
V gene: TRBV2; D gene: TRBD1; clone size: -; CDR3 length: 13; J gene: TRBJ1-1; CDR3 DNA: TGTGCCAGCAGCCGAGGACAGGGGGCGGTATCTTTCTTT; CDR3 protein: CASSRGQGAVSFF
V gene: TRBV24-1; D gene: -; clone size: -; CDR3 length: 14; J gene: TRBJ1-2; CDR3 DNA: TGTGCCACCAGTGATATCGGACAGAACTATGGCTACACCTTC; CDR3 protein: CATSDIGQNYGYTF
V gene: TRBV10-1; D gene: -; clone size: -; CDR3 length: 13; J gene: TRBJ1-2; CDR3 DNA: TGCGCCAGCAGTGAGCAGGGGACCTATGGCTACACCTTC; CDR3 protein: CASSEQGTYGYTF
V gene: TRBV27; D gene: TRBD1; clone size: -; CDR3 length: 15; J gene: TRBJ2-5; CDR3 DNA: TGTGCCAGCAGTTTATCCAGGGGGCTTATTGAGACCCAGTACTTC; CDR3 protein: CASSLSRGLIETQYF
V gene: TRBV27; D gene: -; clone size: -; CDR3 length: 12; J gene: TRBJ1-5; CDR3 DNA: TGTGCCAGCACTACCCGGAATCAGCCCCAGCATTTT; CDR3 protein: CASTTRNQPQHF
V gene: TRBV3-1/TRBV3-2; D gene: TRBD1; clone size: once; CDR3 length: 14; J gene: TRBJ1-1; CDR3 DNA: TGTGCCAGCAGCCAAGAAGGGGGCAGGGGTGAAGCTTTCTTT; CDR3 protein: CASSQEGGRGEAFF
V gene: TRBV12-3/TRBV12-4; D gene: -; clone size: few; CDR3 length: 13; J gene: TRBJ1-1; CDR3 DNA: TGTGCCAGCAGGTCGACAGTGAACACTGAAGCTTTCTTT; CDR3 protein: CASRSTVNTEAFF
V gene: TRBV10-3; D gene: TRBD1; clone size: -; CDR3 length: 12; J gene: TRBJ1-1; CDR3 DNA: TGTGCCATCAGTGCCCCCGACAGGGGGGCTTTCTTT; CDR3 protein: CAISAPDRGAFF
V gene: TRBV6-5; D gene: -; clone size: -; CDR3 length: 14; J gene: TRBJ1-1; CDR3 DNA: TGTGCCAGCAGTTCATACAGTCTGAACACTGAAGCTTTCTTT; CDR3 protein: CASSSYSLNTEAFF